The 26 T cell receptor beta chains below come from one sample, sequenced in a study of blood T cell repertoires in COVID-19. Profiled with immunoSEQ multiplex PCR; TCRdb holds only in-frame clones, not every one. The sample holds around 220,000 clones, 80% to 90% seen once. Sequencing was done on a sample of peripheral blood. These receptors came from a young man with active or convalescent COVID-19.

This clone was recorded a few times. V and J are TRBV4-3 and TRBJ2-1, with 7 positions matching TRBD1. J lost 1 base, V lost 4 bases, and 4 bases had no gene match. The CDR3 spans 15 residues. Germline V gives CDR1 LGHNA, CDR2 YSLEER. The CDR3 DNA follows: TGCGCCAGCAGCCCCAGACAGGGATCCTACAATGAGCAGTTCTTC. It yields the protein CASSPRQGSYNEQFF.

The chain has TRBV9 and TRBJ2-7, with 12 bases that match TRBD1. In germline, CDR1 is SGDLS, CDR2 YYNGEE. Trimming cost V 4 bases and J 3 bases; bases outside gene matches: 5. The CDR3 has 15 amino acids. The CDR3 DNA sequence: TGTGCCAGCAGCCCCCGGGACAGGGGGCACTACGAGCAGTACTTC. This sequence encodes CASSPRDRGHYEQYF.

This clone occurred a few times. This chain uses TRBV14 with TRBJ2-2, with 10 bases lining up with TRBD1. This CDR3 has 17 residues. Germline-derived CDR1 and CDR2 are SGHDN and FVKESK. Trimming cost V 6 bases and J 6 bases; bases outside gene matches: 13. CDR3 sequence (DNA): TGTGCCAGCAGTCCCCGGTTGGGGACAGGGGATTCCGGGGAGCTGTTTTTT. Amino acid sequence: CASSPRLGTGDSGELFF.

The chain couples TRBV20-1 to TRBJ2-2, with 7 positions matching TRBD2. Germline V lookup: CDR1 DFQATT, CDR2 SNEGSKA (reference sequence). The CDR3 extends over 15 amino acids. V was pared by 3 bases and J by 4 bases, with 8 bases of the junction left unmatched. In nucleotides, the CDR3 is TGCAGTGCTAGTAGGGCGGGAGTGTCCACCGGGGAGCTGTTTTTT. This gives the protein CSASRAGVSTGELFF.

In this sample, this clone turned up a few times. The CDR3, as DNA: TGTGCCAGCAGTTTATCAGGGGGTGGTGGCTACACCTTC. Its protein is CASSLSGGGGYTF. The rearrangement links TRBV12-3 or TRBV12-4 to TRBJ1-2; 7 nucleotides match TRBD1. Trimming cost V 2 bases and J 7 bases; bases outside gene matches: 4. The CDR3 is made up of 13 amino acids.

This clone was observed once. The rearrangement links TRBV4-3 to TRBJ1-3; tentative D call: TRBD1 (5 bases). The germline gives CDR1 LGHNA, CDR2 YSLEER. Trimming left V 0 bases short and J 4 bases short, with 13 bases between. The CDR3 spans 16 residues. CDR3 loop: CASSQDRGGSGNTIYF. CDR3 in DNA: TGCGCCAGCAGCCAAGATCGGGGGGGGAGCGGAAACACCATATATTTT.

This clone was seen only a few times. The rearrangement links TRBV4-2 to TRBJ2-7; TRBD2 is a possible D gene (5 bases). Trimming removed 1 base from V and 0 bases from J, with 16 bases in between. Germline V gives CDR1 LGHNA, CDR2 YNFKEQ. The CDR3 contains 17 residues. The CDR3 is CASSQVGVGSDSYEQYF. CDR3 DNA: TGTGCCAGCAGCCAAGTTGGGGTCGGTAGCGACTCCTACGAGCAGTACTTC.

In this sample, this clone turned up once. CDR3 nucleotides: TGTGCCAGCAGCCTCCGGGTCATCTCTGGAAACACCATATATTTT. Protein: CASSLRVISGNTIYF. The gene calls are TRBV28 and TRBJ1-3; D is uncertain. V was pared by 6 bases and J by 0 bases, with 12 bases between. This CDR3 has 15 residues. Germline CDR1 is MDHEN and CDR2 is SYDVKM.

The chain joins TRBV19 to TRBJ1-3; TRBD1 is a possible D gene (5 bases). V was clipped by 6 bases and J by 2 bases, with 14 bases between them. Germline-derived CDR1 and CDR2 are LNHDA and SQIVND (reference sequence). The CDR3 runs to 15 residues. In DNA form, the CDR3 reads TGTGCCAGTAGCCACTCCGGGGGGGCTGGAAACACCATATATTTT. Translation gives CASSHSGGAGNTIYF. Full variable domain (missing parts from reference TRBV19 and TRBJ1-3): DGGITQSPKYLFRKEGQNVTLSCEQNLNHDAMYWYRQDPGQGLRLIYYSQIVNDFQKGDIAEGYSVSREKKESFPLTVTSAQKNPTAFYLCASSHSGGAGNTIYFGEGSWLTVV.

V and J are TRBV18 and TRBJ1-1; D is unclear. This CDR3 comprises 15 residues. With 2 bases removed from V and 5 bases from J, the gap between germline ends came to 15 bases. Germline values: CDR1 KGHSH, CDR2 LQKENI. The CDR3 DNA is TGTGCCAGCTCACCAATGTCCGGAGCAAGGACTGAAGCTTTCTTT. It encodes CASSPMSGARTEAFF.

The chain's CDR3 is CATSRDRAEGYTF. The DNA of the CDR3 is TGTGCCACCAGCAGAGATCGTGCCGAGGGCTACACCTTC. This chain connects TRBV15 to TRBJ1-2; no reliable D call. CDR3 size: 13 residues. V lost 0 bases and J lost 8, with 10 bases in between. The germline V gene encodes CDR1 LNHNV and CDR2 YYDKDF (reference sequence).

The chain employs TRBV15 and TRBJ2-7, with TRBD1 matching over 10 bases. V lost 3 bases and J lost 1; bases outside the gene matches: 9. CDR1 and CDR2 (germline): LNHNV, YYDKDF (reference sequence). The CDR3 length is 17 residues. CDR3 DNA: TGTGCCACCAGCAGGATCGGACAGGGGGTTTCGTCCTACGAGCAGTACTTC. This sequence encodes CATSRIGQGVSSYEQYF.

The CDR3 DNA sequence: TGTGCCACCAGCAGGGGGACAGGGGGGTGGAATGAGCAGTTCTTC. Translated, it gives CATSRGTGGWNEQFF. This chain joins TRBV15 and TRBJ2-1; 11 positions match TRBD1. This CDR3 is built from 15 residues. Unmatched junction bases numbered 5, after V lost 3 bases and J lost 7 bases. In germline, CDR1 is LNHNV, CDR2 YYDKDF (reference sequence).

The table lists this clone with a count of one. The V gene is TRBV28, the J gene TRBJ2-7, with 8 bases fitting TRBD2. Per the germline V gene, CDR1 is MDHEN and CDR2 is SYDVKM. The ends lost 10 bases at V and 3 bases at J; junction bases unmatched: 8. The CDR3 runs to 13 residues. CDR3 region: CATEGLAGYEQYF. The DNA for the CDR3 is TGTGCCACGGAAGGGCTAGCGGGCTACGAGCAGTACTTC.

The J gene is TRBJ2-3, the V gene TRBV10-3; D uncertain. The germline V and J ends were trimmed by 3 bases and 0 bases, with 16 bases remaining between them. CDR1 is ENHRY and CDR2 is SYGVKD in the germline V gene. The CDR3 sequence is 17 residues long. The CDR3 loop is CAISDTDALTSTDTQYF. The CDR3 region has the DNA TGTGCCATCAGTGACACAGATGCTCTAACTAGCACAGATACGCAGTATTTT.

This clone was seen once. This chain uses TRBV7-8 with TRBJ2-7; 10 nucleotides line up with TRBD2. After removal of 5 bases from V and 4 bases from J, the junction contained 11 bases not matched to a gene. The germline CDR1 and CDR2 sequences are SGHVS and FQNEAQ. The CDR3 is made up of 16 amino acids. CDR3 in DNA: TGTGCCAGCAGCCCTCTTGAAGCGGGGGGGATATACGAGCAGTACTTC. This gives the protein CASSPLEAGGIYEQYF.

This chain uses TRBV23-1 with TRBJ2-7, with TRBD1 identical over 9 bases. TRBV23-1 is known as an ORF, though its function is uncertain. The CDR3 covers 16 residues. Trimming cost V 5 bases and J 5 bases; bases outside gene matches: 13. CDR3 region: CASSFSRRDRANEQYF. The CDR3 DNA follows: TGCGCCAGCAGTTTCTCCCGTAGGGACAGGGCGAACGAGCAGTACTTC.

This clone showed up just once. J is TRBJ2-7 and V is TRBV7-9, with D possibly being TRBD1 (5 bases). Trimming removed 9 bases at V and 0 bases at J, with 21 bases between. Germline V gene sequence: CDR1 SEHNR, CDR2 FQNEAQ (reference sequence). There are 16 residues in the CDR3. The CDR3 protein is CARFYPHRSYSYEQYF. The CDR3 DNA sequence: TGTGCCAGATTCTACCCCCACAGGAGTTACTCCTACGAGCAGTACTTC.

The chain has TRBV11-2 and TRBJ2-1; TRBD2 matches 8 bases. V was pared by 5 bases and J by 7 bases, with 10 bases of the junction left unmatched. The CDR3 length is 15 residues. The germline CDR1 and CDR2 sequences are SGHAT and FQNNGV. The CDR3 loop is CASSPLSGGRNEQFF. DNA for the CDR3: TGTGCCAGCAGCCCCCTATCGGGGGGGCGGAATGAGCAGTTCTTC.

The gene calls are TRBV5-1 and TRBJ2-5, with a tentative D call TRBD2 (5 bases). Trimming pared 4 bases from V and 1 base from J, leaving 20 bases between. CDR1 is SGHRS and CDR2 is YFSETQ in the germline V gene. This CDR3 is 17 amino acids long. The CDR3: CASSPGRGFGGQETQYF. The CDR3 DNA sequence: TGCGCCAGCAGCCCAGGAAGAGGGTTCGGAGGCCAAGAGACCCAGTACTTC.

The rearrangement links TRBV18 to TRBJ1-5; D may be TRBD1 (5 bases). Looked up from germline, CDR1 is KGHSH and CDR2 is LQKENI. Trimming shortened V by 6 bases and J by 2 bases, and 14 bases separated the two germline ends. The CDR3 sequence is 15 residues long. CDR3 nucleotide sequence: TGTGCCAGCTCCCCGGGCAGGGAAGGCAATCAGCCCCAGCATTTT. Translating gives CASSPGREGNQPQHF.

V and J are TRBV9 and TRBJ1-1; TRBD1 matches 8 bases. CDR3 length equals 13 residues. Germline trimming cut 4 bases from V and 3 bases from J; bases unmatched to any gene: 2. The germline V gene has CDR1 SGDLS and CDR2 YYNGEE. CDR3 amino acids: CASSLDRDTEAFF. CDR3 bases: TGTGCCAGCAGCTTGGACAGGGACACTGAAGCTTTCTTT.

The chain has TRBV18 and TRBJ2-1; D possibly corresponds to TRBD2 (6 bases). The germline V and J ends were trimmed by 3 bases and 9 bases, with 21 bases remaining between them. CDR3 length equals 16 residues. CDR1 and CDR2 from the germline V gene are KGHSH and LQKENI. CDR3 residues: CASSPLPGPRRGEQFF. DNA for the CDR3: TGTGCCAGCTCACCCCTACCGGGACCCCGGAGGGGTGAGCAGTTCTTC.

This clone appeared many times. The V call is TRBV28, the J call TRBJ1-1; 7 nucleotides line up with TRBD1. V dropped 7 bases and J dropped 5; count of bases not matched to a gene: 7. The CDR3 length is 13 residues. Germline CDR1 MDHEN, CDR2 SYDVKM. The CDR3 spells CASTPGGTTEAFF. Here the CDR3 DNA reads TGTGCCAGCACCCCAGGGGGAACGACTGAAGCTTTCTTT.

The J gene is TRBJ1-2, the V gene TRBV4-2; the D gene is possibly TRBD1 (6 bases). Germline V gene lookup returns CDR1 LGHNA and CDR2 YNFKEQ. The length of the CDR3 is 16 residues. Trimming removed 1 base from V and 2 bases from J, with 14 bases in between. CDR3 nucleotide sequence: TGTGCCAGCAGCCAAGTGGGCCCAGGGGCGAACTATGGCTACACCTTC. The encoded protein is CASSQVGPGANYGYTF.

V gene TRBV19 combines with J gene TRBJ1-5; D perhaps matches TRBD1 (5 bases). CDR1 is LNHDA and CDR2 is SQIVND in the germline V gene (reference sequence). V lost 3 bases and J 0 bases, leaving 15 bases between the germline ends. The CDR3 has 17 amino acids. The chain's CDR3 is CASSIPRSGDSNQPQHF. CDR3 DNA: TGTGCCAGTAGTATTCCTAGATCGGGGGATAGCAATCAGCCCCAGCATTTT.